The clone carrying this T cell receptor (beta chain) was observed many times. The antigen remains undetermined. This record belongs to a study of neurological immune-mediated disorders. This CDR3 spans 18 amino acids. V shed 0 bases and J shed 0 bases, with 12 bases lying between them. CDR1 is LGHNA and CDR2 is YNFKEQ in the germline V gene. Overall study results and limits: HTLV-1-associated myelopathy led in TCR clonal expansion, while multiple sclerosis ranked lowest, below healthy controls.

Over 160 million TCR-beta sequences, together covering 15-18 subjects, were produced by every individual sequencing run that was carried out. Each CDR3 protein is one row after TCRdb ran MiXCR on the 5' RACE reads. Of about 41,000 distinct CDR3 sequences listed, roughly 2.5% are singletons. The receptor was isolated from a young man with multiple sclerosis. The J gene is TRBJ2-6, the V gene TRBV4-2; the D call may be TRBD1 or TRBD2 (5 bases each). The specimen was PBMCs. DNA of the CDR3: TGTGCCAGCAGCCAAGATGGAGAGGGGAGCTCTGGGGCCAACGTCCTGACTTTC. The encoded protein is CASSQDGEGSSGANVLTF.